This TCR beta chain was retrieved from a study of blood T cell repertoires in COVID-19. This clone was observed once. In Seattle, patients joined the study during active infection and were tracked longitudinally. TCRdb keeps only in-frame clones here, not all; method: immunoSEQ multiplex PCR. Counted here are some 270,000 clones, around 89% occurring once; the ten biggest clones make up around 2.3%. This TCR was sampled from a woman aged 55-70 years with COVID-19, enrolled during active disease. The source material was peripheral blood.

The CDR3, as DNA: TGCGCCAGCAGCCAAGATCTCAGGAGCAATCAGCCCCAGCATTTT. Amino acid sequence: CASSQDLRSNQPQHF. V is TRBV4-3 and J is TRBJ1-5; D not resolved. CDR3 length: 15 amino acids. The V and J ends lost 0 bases and 1 base respectively, with 7 bases between them. The germline CDR1 and CDR2 sequences are LGHNA and YSLEER.